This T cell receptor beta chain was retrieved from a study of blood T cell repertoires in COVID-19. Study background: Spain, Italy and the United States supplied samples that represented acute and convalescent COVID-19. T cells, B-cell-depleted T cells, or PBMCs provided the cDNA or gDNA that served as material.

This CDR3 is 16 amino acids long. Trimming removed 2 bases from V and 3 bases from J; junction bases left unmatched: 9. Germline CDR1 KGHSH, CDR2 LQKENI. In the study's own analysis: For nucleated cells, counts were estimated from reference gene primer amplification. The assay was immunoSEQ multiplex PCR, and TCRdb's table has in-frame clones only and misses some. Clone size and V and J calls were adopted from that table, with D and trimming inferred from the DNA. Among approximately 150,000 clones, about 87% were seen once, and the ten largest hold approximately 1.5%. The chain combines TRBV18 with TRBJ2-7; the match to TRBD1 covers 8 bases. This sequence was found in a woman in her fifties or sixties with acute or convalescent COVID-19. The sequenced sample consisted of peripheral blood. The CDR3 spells CASSPLRADRGYEQYF. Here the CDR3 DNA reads TGTGCCAGCTCACCATTAAGGGCCGACAGGGGCTACGAGCAGTACTTC.